This is a list of T cell receptor beta chains from one sample in a study of blood T cell repertoires in COVID-19. Measured with immunoSEQ multiplex PCR; TCRdb has only the in-frame clones, and not every one. Of 250,000 or so clones in the sample, about nine tenths are singletons; the top ten hold approximately 3%. Sequences were obtained from peripheral blood. The receptors derive from a woman in her 30s with active or convalescent COVID-19. The conserved cysteine and the conserved F or W are not part of the CDR3 here.

V gene,J gene,CDR3 protein
TRBV9,TRBJ2-7,ASSVSAGPDYEQY
TRBV28,TRBJ2-1,ASSPDRAGYNEQF
TRBV5-4,TRBJ2-7,ASSPGGLAGGLPYEQY
TRBV15,TRBJ2-5,ATRGRQWETQY
TRBV5-1,TRBJ1-1,ASSLRGGTGMNTEAF
TRBV7-3,TRBJ2-1,ASSPHGGYNEQF
TRBV28,TRBJ1-4,ASSYQRLANEKLF
TRBV28,TRBJ1-1,ASSPRTRSDTEAF
TRBV14,TRBJ1-5,ASSQDIREVTNQPQH
TRBV30,TRBJ1-6,AWKTTGGYSPLH
TRBV27,TRBJ1-1,ASSLPPGHPNTEAF
TRBV28,TRBJ2-7,ASSSGQVGYEQY
TRBV5-1,TRBJ1-5,ASSFTGSYSNQPQH
TRBV2,TRBJ2-1,ASTLSLVNNEQF
TRBV15,TRBJ2-7,ATSRGGQINYEQY
TRBV27,TRBJ1-2,ASSSRGGTGVFYGYT
TRBV7-2,TRBJ1-1,ASSPSDRHTNTEAF
TRBV28,TRBJ2-7,ASSPLGGGNPSSYEQY
TRBV27,TRBJ1-2,ASSLSRQRLNYGYT
TRBV25-1,TRBJ2-3,ASSEWGTGLTDTQY
TRBV12-3/TRBV12-4,TRBJ2-5,ASRGAGETQY
TRBV6-5,TRBJ1-5,ATATGSNQPQH
TRBV5-8,TRBJ1-1,ASSLAEYTEAF
TRBV20-1,TRBJ1-3,SASTGGIGNTIY
TRBV9,TRBJ2-3,ASSVAGGAGITDTQY
TRBV5-1,TRBJ2-2,ASSLVTSYIGTGELF
TRBV7-9,TRBJ2-7,ASSISGGYEQY
TRBV27,TRBJ2-2,ASSRRSGIAGGELF
TRBV6-2/TRBV6-3,TRBJ1-1,ASSHRTEAF